Listed here are 22 T cell receptor beta chains from one sample, sequenced in a study of blood T cells in healthy people across ages. Alongside a J-beta primer mix, a sample-barcoded 5' primer served in a second PCR lasting 7 to 11 cycles. TCRdb used MiXCR to reprocess the 5' RACE reads, holding one entry per CDR3 protein. The table records about 1.5 million distinct CDR3 sequences, 42% of them present only once. The sample taken for sequencing was blood. The receptors were gathered from a woman between 18 and 29 years old in good health.

The chain carries TRBV24-1 and TRBJ2-4; D is undetermined. Trimming shortened V by 4 bases and J by 15 bases, and 27 bases separated the two germline ends. Germline CDR1 is KGHDR and CDR2 is SFDVKD. The CDR3 totals 16 residues. Here the CDR3 DNA reads TGTGCCACCAGTGACGCAACGGCTAGGAATCAAGAGACCCTGTACTTC. It translates to CATSDATARNQETLYF.

The table lists this clonotype with a count of one. The chain is built from TRBV4-2 and TRBJ1-1; no reliable D call. Per the germline V gene, CDR1 is LGHNA and CDR2 is YNFKEQ. V lost 0 bases to trimming and J lost 4 bases, with 9 bases between them. The CDR3 length is 14 residues. The CDR3 region has the DNA TGTGCCAGCAGCCAAGATACGAGGAGCACTGAAGCTTTCTTT. This sequence encodes CASSQDTRSTEAFF.

V usage is TRBV5-1 and J usage is TRBJ1-1; D possibly corresponds to TRBD1 (5 bases). The CDR3 covers 13 residues. V lost 8 bases and J 4 bases, leaving 15 bases between the germline ends. Germline V gives CDR1 SGHRS, CDR2 YFSETQ. The DNA for the CDR3 is TGCGCCAGTGTCAGGGTGGGAGGCACTGAAGCTTTCTTT. As protein: CASVRVGGTEAFF.

This chain uses TRBV12-3 or TRBV12-4 with TRBJ2-7, with D possibly being TRBD1 (5 bases). The CDR3 loop spans 15 amino acids. V was shortened by 2 bases and J by 0 bases, with 11 bases between the two germline ends. CDR3 protein: CASSLFRESSYEQYF. The CDR3 bases are TGTGCCAGCAGTTTATTCAGGGAAAGCTCCTACGAGCAGTACTTC.

This clonotype has a handful of counts. The gene calls are TRBV6-5 and TRBJ2-4, with 8 bases identical to TRBD1. TRBJ2-7 matches the DNA end more closely, so the J call is doubtful. This CDR3 contains 15 residues. The germline CDR1 and CDR2 sequences are MNHEY and SVGAGI. For the CDR3, the DNA is TGTGCCAGCAACGACCCGGGACAGGAACACTACGAGCAGTACTTC. The encoded protein is CASNDPGQEHYEQYF.

This clonotype has just a few counts. V and J are TRBV20-1 and TRBJ2-7; 13 nucleotides match TRBD2. Per germline, CDR1 DFQATT and CDR2 SNEGSKA (reference sequence). This CDR3 comprises 15 residues. V lost 2 bases to trimming and J lost 2 bases; unmatched junction nucleotides: 3. The chain's CDR3 is CSARPLAGGTYEQYF. In DNA form, the CDR3 reads TGCAGTGCTAGACCACTAGCGGGGGGGACCTACGAGCAGTACTTC.

The chain uses TRBV5-1 and TRBJ1-1; TRBD1 agrees at 10 bases. This CDR3 is built from 20 residues. Trimming cost V 3 bases and J 3 bases; bases outside gene matches: 20. In germline, CDR1 is SGHRS, CDR2 YFSETQ. The CDR3 region has the DNA TGCGCCAGCAGCTCCCACTGGACAGGGGGTGTGGGTCGGTTGTACACTGAAGCTTTCTTT. This codes for CASSSHWTGGVGRLYTEAFF.

This clonotype was picked up a small number of times. The chain employs TRBV11-2 and TRBJ1-2; maybe TRBD1 (5 bases). V gave up 5 bases and J gave up 2 bases, with 12 bases separating them. The CDR3 is 14 amino acids. The germline CDR1 and CDR2 sequences are SGHAT and FQNNGV. For the CDR3, the DNA is TGTGCCAGCAGCAGCACCACAGGAAACTATGGCTACACCTTC. The encoded protein is CASSSTTGNYGYTF.

The chain recombines TRBV7-9 with TRBJ2-5, with D perhaps assigned TRBD1 or TRBD2 (5 bases each). The CDR3 runs 15 residues. The V gene's germline CDR1 is SEHNR and CDR2 FQNEAQ (reference sequence). V was cut by 2 bases and J by 5 bases, with 15 bases left in between. In DNA, the CDR3 is TGTGCCAGCAGCTTAAGGGAGTCCAGGGACGAGACCCAGTACTTC. Amino acid sequence: CASSLRESRDETQYF.

The rearrangement joins TRBV6-2 or TRBV6-3 to TRBJ2-5, with 7 bases fitting TRBD1. The CDR3 runs 14 residues. The junction had 5 bases not matched to a gene; V was cut back by 2 bases and J by 5 bases. From germline, CDR1 is MNHEY and CDR2 SVGEGT. CDR3 sequence (DNA): TGTGCCAGCAGTTACCAGGGGGTTATGGAGACCCAGTACTTC. Translated: CASSYQGVMETQYF.

This chain joins TRBV20-1 and TRBJ2-2; D possibly corresponds to TRBD2 (6 bases). Germline V gene lookup returns CDR1 DFQATT and CDR2 SNEGSKA (reference sequence). The V gene lost 6 bases and the J gene lost 3 bases, with 17 bases spanning the gap. This CDR3 has 15 amino acids. CDR3 protein: CSAQGLLRDTGELFF. The CDR3 coding sequence is TGCAGTGCCCAGGGACTTCTGAGGGACACCGGGGAGCTGTTTTTT.

The chain carries TRBV2 and TRBJ2-6, with unresolved D. Germline-derived CDR1 and CDR2 are SNHLY and FYNNEI. Deletions cut 4 bases from V and 0 bases from J, with 7 bases between. This CDR3 region has 15 residues. This CDR3 reads CASSVEISGANVLTF. CDR3 in DNA: TGTGCCAGCAGTGTTGAAATCTCTGGGGCCAACGTCCTGACTTTC.

The chain uses TRBV28 and TRBJ2-7; 7 bases are a match to TRBD2. Per germline, CDR1 MDHEN and CDR2 SYDVKM. The V gene end was trimmed by 7 bases and the J gene end by 0 bases; junction bases not matched to a gene: 6. The CDR3 has 14 residues. Here the CDR3 DNA reads TGTGCCAGCACGTACGGGGGGAACTCCTACGAGCAGTACTTC. It yields the protein CASTYGGNSYEQYF.

The genes are TRBV20-1 and TRBJ1-5; no firm D call. Germline V gene lookup returns CDR1 DFQATT and CDR2 SNEGSKA (reference sequence). The CDR3 extends over 15 amino acids. Trimming shortened V by 0 bases and J by 0 bases, and 9 bases separated the two germline ends. For the CDR3, the DNA is TGCAGTGCTAGAGATTTAAGGGATAGCAATCAGCCCCAGCATTTT. Encoded protein: CSARDLRDSNQPQHF.

This chain joins TRBV12-3 or TRBV12-4 and TRBJ1-1; no firm D call. Trimming pared 6 bases from V and 3 bases from J, leaving 11 bases between. The CDR3 is 13 amino acids. CDR3 protein: CASRDVSDTEAFF. CDR3 in DNA: TGTGCCAGCAGGGACGTTTCAGACACTGAAGCTTTCTTT.

This clonotype was picked up a small number of times. V usage is TRBV6-1 and J usage is TRBJ1-5, with a weak D call TRBD1 (6 bases). V lost 7 bases to trimming and J lost 4 bases, with 14 bases between them. The CDR3 extends over 14 amino acids. Looked up from germline, CDR1 is MNHNS and CDR2 is SASEGT. CDR3: CASTMGQGNQPQHF. In DNA form, the CDR3 reads TGTGCCAGCACAATGGGGCAGGGGAATCAGCCCCAGCATTTT.

This clonotype was observed a handful of times. The rearrangement joins TRBV6-2 or TRBV6-3 to TRBJ1-2, with a tentative D call TRBD1 (6 bases). The CDR3 totals 15 residues. Trimming pared 2 bases from V and 6 bases from J, leaving 16 bases between. CDR1 and CDR2 from the germline V gene are MNHEY and SVGEGT. CDR3 in DNA: TGTGCCAGCAGTTACCCAAGGGGGGACGACGATGGCTACACCTTC. This codes for CASSYPRGDDDGYTF.

The chain uses TRBV9 and TRBJ1-1, with D uncertain. The CDR3 extends over 14 amino acids. V lost 5 bases and J 3 bases, leaving 14 bases between the germline ends. Germline-derived CDR1 and CDR2 are SGDLS and YYNGEE. The CDR3: CASRVSQLDTEAFF. The DNA for the CDR3 is TGTGCCAGCAGGGTCAGCCAGCTGGACACTGAAGCTTTCTTT. Complete variable domain (other parts from reference TRBV9 and TRBJ1-1): DSGVTQTPKHLITATGQRVTLRCSPRSGDLSVYWYQQSLDQGLQFLIQYYNGEERAKGNILERFSAQQFPDLHSELNLSSLELGDSALYFCASRVSQLDTEAFFGQGTRLTVV.

The chain combines TRBV20-1 with TRBJ2-3; 7 positions agree with TRBD2. V trimming: 0 bases; J trimming: 0 bases; junction bases outside the gene matches: 6. CDR1 is DFQATT and CDR2 is SNEGSKA in the germline V gene (reference sequence). The CDR3 is made up of 16 amino acids. The CDR3 region has the DNA TGCAGTGCTAGAGATCAACAGCGGGGTAGCACAGATACGCAGTATTTT. Its translation: CSARDQQRGSTDTQYF.

The rearrangement links TRBV19 to TRBJ2-7, with TRBD2 matching 7 bases. Germline CDR1 reads LNHDA; CDR2 reads SQIVND (reference sequence). The J segment lost 3 bases and the V segment lost 10 bases, leaving 9 bases of the junction unmatched. The CDR3 runs 13 residues. CDR3 sequence reads: CATRGGHFYEQYF. In nucleotides, the CDR3 is TGTGCCACGAGGGGAGGGCACTTCTACGAGCAGTACTTC.

This clonotype came up a few times. The chain recombines TRBV3-1 with TRBJ2-1; 11 nucleotides agree with TRBD2. The germline V gene encodes CDR1 LGHDT and CDR2 YNNKEL (reference sequence). The CDR3 is 17 amino acids. V shed 3 bases and J 8 bases; nucleotides not matched to a gene: 12. CDR3 nucleotides: TGTGCCAGCAGCCAGTCGTCTAGCGGGAGGCCCTTGGATGAGCAGTTCTTC. Encoded protein: CASSQSSSGRPLDEQFF.

V is TRBV10-3 and J is TRBJ2-1; no clear D. The CDR3 has 13 residues. Germline V gene sequence: CDR1 ENHRY, CDR2 SYGVKD. V dropped 2 bases and J dropped 7 bases, with 9 bases sitting between them. CDR3 sequence reads: CAISEDVGNEQFF. CDR3 bases: TGTGCCATCAGTGAGGACGTTGGGAATGAGCAGTTCTTC.